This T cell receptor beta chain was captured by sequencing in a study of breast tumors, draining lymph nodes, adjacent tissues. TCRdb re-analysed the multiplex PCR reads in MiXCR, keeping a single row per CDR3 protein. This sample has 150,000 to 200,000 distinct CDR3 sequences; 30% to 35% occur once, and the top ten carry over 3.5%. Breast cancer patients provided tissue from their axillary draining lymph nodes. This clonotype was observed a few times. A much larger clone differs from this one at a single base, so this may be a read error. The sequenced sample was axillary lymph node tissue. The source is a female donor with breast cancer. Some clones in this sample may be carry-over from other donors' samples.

The CDR3 nucleotides are TGCAGTGCGCGAGGGGCTTATGCGGGTTCTTCCTACAATGAGCAGTTCTTC. Residues: CSARGAYAGSSYNEQFF. The gene calls are TRBV20-1 and TRBJ2-1; D might be TRBD1 or TRBD2, each matching 5 bases. There are 17 residues in the CDR3. V dropped 6 bases and J dropped 1 base, with 22 bases sitting between them. Germline values: CDR1 DFQATT, CDR2 SNEGSKA (reference sequence).